The 9 T cell receptor beta chains listed next were all sequenced from one sample in a study of Ad26.COV2.S vaccination and SARS-CoV-2 variants. Treatment meaning: 15 to 20 received Ad26.COV2.S at low or high dose, single or two shots; about 5 received placebo; per-sample allocation not given. Following the first vaccine or placebo injection, samples were taken on day 63. TCRdb's table, derived via immunoSEQ multiplex PCR, lists solely in-frame clones and lacks some. The sample comprises fewer than 800,000 clones, around 89% of which are singletons, and approximately 1.5% rests with the top ten. Material: peripheral blood, obtained in a trial of Ad26.COV2.S vaccine versus placebo. The receptors were sampled from a person aged 18-65 years who received the Ad26.COV2.S COVID-19 vaccine or a placebo.

The rearrangement joins TRBV6-5 to TRBJ2-1; D is possibly TRBD1 (6 bases). The CDR3 loop spans 14 amino acids. V was clipped by 9 bases and J by 6 bases, with 18 bases between them. Germline-derived CDR1 and CDR2 are MNHEY and SVGAGI. CDR3 in DNA: TGTGCCAGTCTTTCCGGGACATTATTCAATGAGCAGTTCTTC. Protein sequence: CASLSGTLFNEQFF.

V gene TRBV30 combines with J gene TRBJ2-5, with 10 bases aligning to TRBD2. V dropped 5 bases and J dropped 4; count of bases not matched to a gene: 10. The length of the CDR3 is 15 residues. CDR1 and CDR2 from the germline V gene are GTSNPN and SVGIG (reference sequence). Here the CDR3 DNA reads TGTGCCTGGTCTAGCGGGAGAAGCCAATTAGAGACCCAGTACTTC. This gives the protein CAWSSGRSQLETQYF.

This clone was detected only once. This chain joins TRBV29-1 and TRBJ2-3; D might be TRBD1 or TRBD2, each matching 5 bases. V lost 6 bases, J lost 0 bases, and 13 bases lay in between. Germline assignment: CDR1 SQVTM and CDR2 ANQGSEA. There are 14 residues in the CDR3. The DNA of the CDR3 is TGCAGCGTCCCCCGGGGCATTAGCACAGATACGCAGTATTTT. It is translated as CSVPRGISTDTQYF.

Points on this clone: This CDR3 is also generated by other DNA sequences in the sample. The V and J genes are TRBV30 and TRBJ1-1; D gene ambiguous. Germline V CDR1 and CDR2: GTSNPN, SVGIG (reference sequence). The CDR3 covers 13 residues. V gave up 0 bases and J gave up 1 base, with 6 bases separating them. CDR3 sequence: CAWSVDQNTEAFF. For the CDR3, the DNA is TGTGCCTGGAGTGTCGACCAGAACACTGAAGCTTTCTTT. Looking up the rest from reference TRBV30 and TRBJ1-1 gives the full variable domain: SQTIHQWPATLVQPVGSPLSLECTVEGTSNPNLYWYRQAAGRGLQLLFYSVGIGQISSEVPQNLSASRPQDRQFILSSKKLLLSDSGFYLCAWSVDQNTEAFFGQGTRLTVV.

V is TRBV6-6 and J is TRBJ1-5; D is ambiguous. With 5 bases removed from V and 7 bases from J, the gap between germline ends came to 9 bases. Germline V gene lookup returns CDR1 MNHNY and CDR2 SVGAGI (reference sequence). The CDR3 covers 12 residues. CDR3 coding DNA: TGTGCCAGCAGTCTAAGTGAGCAGCCCCAGCATTTT. Protein product: CASSLSEQPQHF.

The chain combines TRBV4-3 with TRBJ1-1, with D uncertain. V was trimmed by 1 base and J by 5 bases, leaving 8 bases between them. The CDR3 has 13 amino acids. Germline loops: CDR1 LGHNA, CDR2 YSLEER. The CDR3 is CASSQGSVTEAFF. CDR3 in DNA: TGCGCCAGCAGCCAAGGATCTGTAACTGAAGCTTTCTTT.

The chain is built from TRBV27 and TRBJ2-7; 9 nucleotides line up with TRBD1. Unmatched junction bases numbered 7, after V lost 3 bases and J lost 7 bases. The CDR3 sequence is 14 residues long. CDR1 is MNHEY, CDR2 SMNVEV, per germline (reference sequence). The CDR3 spells CASSLGQGWGEQYF. The CDR3 region has the DNA TGTGCCAGCAGTTTGGGACAGGGCTGGGGGGAGCAGTACTTC.

The J gene is TRBJ1-2, the V gene TRBV21-1; whether TRBD1, the table's D call, matches the DNA was not checked. TRBV21-1 is annotated as a pseudogene. This CDR3 spans 14 amino acids. The CDR3 sequence: CASRQGFRNYGYTF. CDR3 DNA sequence: TGTGCCAGCCGACAGGGCTTTAGAAACTATGGCTACACCTTC.

The V gene is TRBV7-9, the J gene TRBJ2-1, with 9 bases that match TRBD1. The V gene end was trimmed by 2 bases and the J gene end by 5 bases; junction bases not matched to a gene: 7. CDR1 and CDR2 (germline): SEHNR, FQNEAQ (reference sequence). The CDR3 length is 16 residues. CDR3 in DNA: TGTGCCAGCAGCTTACCCGGGACAGGGTTCAACAATGAGCAGTTCTTC. The encoded protein is CASSLPGTGFNNEQFF.